This passage covers 28 T cell receptor beta chains from one sample sequenced in a study of shared T cell receptors in the human thymus. Clones were read by immunoSEQ multiplex PCR, and TCRdb kept only the in-frame ones, dropping some. This sample has 700,000 or so clones, with roughly 88% found just once. These data also formed part of another study, on human thymus T cells.

The material sequenced was thymocytes. Every receptor here comes from a girl less than two years old with a congenital heart defect.

The rearrangement links TRBV29-1 to TRBJ1-2, with TRBD1 matching over 8 bases. The trim removed 7 bases at V and 4 bases at J, leaving 20 bases unmatched. In germline, CDR1 is SQVTM, CDR2 ANQGSEA. The CDR3 sequence is 17 residues long. Written as DNA, the CDR3 is TGCAGCGCCCAAAATGGGGACAGGCCCTCAGCGCTCTATGGCTACACCTTC. Translating it yields CSAQNGDRPSALYGYTF.

Only one count was recorded for this clone. The chain recombines TRBV6-1 with TRBJ1-2; 9 bases line up with TRBD1. Germline assignment: CDR1 MNHNS and CDR2 SASEGT. The CDR3 has 14 amino acids. The CDR3 reads CAYRWTGANYGYTF. CDR3 coding DNA: TGTGCTTACCGATGGACAGGGGCTAACTATGGCTACACCTTC.

This sequence joins TRBV28 and TRBJ1-1, with unresolved D. Germline V CDR1 and CDR2: MDHEN, SYDVKM. CDR3 length equals 15 residues. The V gene lost 6 bases and the J gene lost 11 bases, with 25 bases spanning the gap. For the CDR3, the DNA is TGTGCCAGCAGACCCACATCGTCCAACCGAGGGATGGCTTTCTTT. The encoded protein is CASRPTSSNRGMAFF.

This clone has just a few counts. The V gene is TRBV19, the J gene TRBJ1-5, with TRBD1 matching 10 bases. CDR1 and CDR2 (germline): LNHDA, SQIVND (reference sequence). This CDR3 region has 20 residues. With V trimmed by 5 bases and J by 4 bases, 20 bases remained unmatched. In DNA form, the CDR3 reads TGTGCCAGTAGTCCCCAGCTTCCGGGACAGGGGCTGGCGGCTAATCAGCCCCAGCATTTT. Protein: CASSPQLPGQGLAANQPQHF.

The chain combines TRBV21-1 with TRBJ1-1; TRBD1, as called in the table, went unchecked against the DNA. TRBV21-1 has pseudogene status. The CDR3 totals 16 residues. The CDR3 DNA sequence: TGTGCCAGCAGCAAAAGCTGGACAGGATTTGACACTGAAGCTTTCTTT. It translates to CASSKSWTGFDTEAFF.

V gene TRBV11-2 combines with J gene TRBJ1-3; D is undetermined. The CDR3 contains 12 residues. Germline V lookup: CDR1 SGHAT, CDR2 FQNNGV. V lost 5 bases and J lost 8, with 10 bases in between. The CDR3 region has the DNA TGTGCCAGCAGCCCCGGAGCGGACACCATATATTTT. This encodes CASSPGADTIYF.

CDR3 sequence (DNA): TGCGCCAGCAGCCAAGGGGCCCGTCAAACTAATGAAAAACTGTTTTTT. This translates into CASSQGARQTNEKLFF. This chain joins TRBV4-1 and TRBJ1-4; D unresolved. This CDR3 comprises 16 residues. V was clipped by 1 base and J by 1 base, with 10 bases between them. Germline V CDR1 and CDR2: MGHRA, YSYEKL.

The V gene is TRBV7-2, the J gene TRBJ2-3; the match to TRBD2 covers 11 bases. The CDR3 totals 18 residues. With V trimmed by 4 bases and J by 1 base, 10 bases remained unmatched. Germline loops: CDR1 SGHTA, CDR2 FQGNSA. The CDR3 loop is CASSSTGGSGGGTDTQYF. The CDR3 nucleotides read TGTGCCAGCAGCTCAACCGGGGGTAGCGGGGGGGGCACAGATACGCAGTATTTT.

The chain is built from TRBV5-1 and TRBJ2-5; no reliable D call. Germline loops: CDR1 SGHRS, CDR2 YFSETQ. The V and J ends lost 3 bases and 5 bases respectively, with 11 bases between them. The CDR3 loop spans 13 amino acids. The CDR3 is CASSSGLGETQYF. In DNA, the CDR3 is TGCGCCAGCAGCTCAGGTCTGGGCGAGACCCAGTACTTC.

The rearrangement joins TRBV2 to TRBJ2-1; perhaps TRBD1 as D (6 bases). Trimming left V 2 bases short and J 3 bases short, with 20 bases between. The length of the CDR3 is 18 residues. In germline, CDR1 is SNHLY, CDR2 FYNNEI. CDR3 in DNA: TGTGCCAGCAGTGAACGTTGCCGGGACACCACGTACTACAATGAGCAGTTCTTC. Translating it yields CASSERCRDTTYYNEQFF.

This clone was seen a handful of times. The chain recombines TRBV9 with TRBJ1-3; a possible D gene is TRBD1 (6 bases). CDR1 and CDR2 from the germline V gene are SGDLS and YYNGEE. V was shortened by 4 bases and J by 0 bases, with 17 bases between the two germline ends. The CDR3 is made up of 17 amino acids. The chain's CDR3 is CASSSPRGGVSGNTIYF. The DNA of the CDR3 is TGTGCCAGCAGCTCGCCCAGGGGCGGCGTCTCTGGAAACACCATATATTTT.

This clone has just one count. The CDR3 is CASTSSGFLDFYGDTQYF. CDR3 coding DNA: TGTGCCAGCACCTCGAGCGGGTTTTTGGATTTTTACGGGGATACGCAGTATTTT. J is TRBJ2-3 and V is TRBV28, with D perhaps TRBD2 (6 bases). The CDR3 length is 18 residues. Trimming pared 7 bases from V and 6 bases from J, leaving 29 bases between. The germline V gene encodes CDR1 MDHEN and CDR2 SYDVKM.

The chain joins TRBV10-3 to TRBJ1-2; TRBD1 matches 7 bases. The CDR3 runs to 17 residues. Germline V gene data show CDR1 as ENHRY and CDR2 as SYGVKD. V dropped 8 bases and J dropped 0; count of bases not matched to a gene: 15. CDR3 residues: CAIQWAQGQPSNYGYTF. Written as DNA, the CDR3 is TGTGCCATCCAATGGGCACAGGGGCAGCCCTCTAACTATGGCTACACCTTC.

The chain is built from TRBV19 and TRBJ1-2, with a weak D call TRBD1 (6 bases). V was trimmed by 8 bases and J by 1 base, leaving 14 bases between them. The CDR3 is made up of 14 amino acids. CDR1 and CDR2 from the germline V gene are LNHDA and SQIVND (reference sequence). CDR3 residues: CASSTGGYNYGYTF. In nucleotides, the CDR3 is TGTGCCAGTTCGACAGGAGGATATAACTATGGCTACACCTTC.

The chain carries TRBV2 and TRBJ1-2; tentatively, D is TRBD1 (5 bases). Germline-derived CDR1 and CDR2 are SNHLY and FYNNEI. The V and J ends lost 6 bases and 4 bases respectively, with 18 bases between them. CDR3 length: 15 amino acids. The CDR3 here is CASSSTRGRGYGYTF. CDR3 bases: TGTGCCAGCAGCTCCACAAGGGGCCGTGGCTATGGCTACACCTTC.

The chain carries TRBV18 and TRBJ2-7; TRBD1 agrees at 10 bases. The germline gives CDR1 KGHSH, CDR2 LQKENI. J was trimmed by 6 bases and V by 4 bases; bases with no gene match: 12. The CDR3 contains 16 residues. The CDR3 DNA reads TGTGCCAGCTCACGGCGGACCGACAGGGGGCTTGCCGAGCAGTACTTC. Protein: CASSRRTDRGLAEQYF.

The rearrangement links TRBV10-3 to TRBJ1-1; weak D call: TRBD1 (6 bases). The CDR3 loop spans 14 amino acids. V was shortened by 6 bases and J by 2 bases, with 13 bases between the two germline ends. Germline values: CDR1 ENHRY, CDR2 SYGVKD. The CDR3 sequence: CAIRIRGPNTEAFF. The DNA for the CDR3 is TGTGCCATCAGGATCAGGGGCCCTAACACTGAAGCTTTCTTT.

This chain links TRBV6-1 with TRBJ2-5; TRBD2 aligns across 10 bases. V lost 6 bases, J lost 4 bases, and 8 bases stayed unmatched. There are 15 residues in the CDR3. CDR1 and CDR2 (germline): MNHNS, SASEGT. CDR3 loop: CASRRERGGGETQYF. The CDR3 DNA sequence: TGTGCCAGCAGGAGGGAGCGGGGGGGCGGAGAGACCCAGTACTTC.

The CDR3 reads CASSETGTGGPSTDTQYF. The DNA of the CDR3 is TGTGCCAGCAGCGAAACCGGGACAGGGGGCCCTAGCACAGATACGCAGTATTTT. The rearrangement uses TRBV7-8 and TRBJ2-3; TRBD1 aligns across 12 bases. The CDR3 is 18 amino acids. The V gene's germline CDR1 is SGHVS and CDR2 FQNEAQ. Trimming removed 5 bases from V and 0 bases from J; junction bases left unmatched: 9.

V and J are TRBV11-2 and TRBJ2-7; the D gene is possibly TRBD1 (6 bases). There are 17 residues in the CDR3. From germline, CDR1 is SGHAT and CDR2 FQNNGV. Trimming removed 6 bases at V and 1 base at J, with 22 bases between. The CDR3: CASRLPAGETGSYEQYF. DNA of the CDR3: TGTGCCAGCAGGCTACCAGCAGGGGAGACAGGATCCTACGAGCAGTACTTC.

CDR3 DNA sequence: TGTGCCAGCAGCTTAGGATGGGCCAGCCGCTACACCTTC. Translated: CASSLGWASRYTF. This chain connects TRBV7-9 to TRBJ1-2; unclear D gene. There are 13 residues in the CDR3. Germline-derived CDR1 and CDR2 are SEHNR and FQNEAQ (reference sequence). V shed 1 base and J shed 9 bases, with 12 bases lying between them.

The chain employs TRBV5-8 and TRBJ1-5, with D hard to call. This CDR3 spans 12 amino acids. V was cut by 7 bases and J by 0 bases, with 5 bases left in between. CDR1 SGHTS and CDR2 YDEGEE come from the germline V gene. CDR3 amino acids: CASAYSNQPQHF. The CDR3, as DNA: TGTGCCAGCGCCTATAGCAATCAGCCCCAGCATTTT.

The chain carries TRBV5-5 and TRBJ1-1; possibly TRBD1 for D (5 bases). This CDR3 spans 15 amino acids. Germline loops: CDR1 SGHKS, CDR2 YYEKEE (reference sequence). Trimming shortened V by 2 bases and J by 7 bases, and 18 bases separated the two germline ends. CDR3 sequence (DNA): TGTGCCAGCAGCTTTATGGGCCAGGGTTTAGATGAAGCTTTCTTT. It specifies CASSFMGQGLDEAFF.

V is TRBV29-1 and J is TRBJ2-3; possible D gene TRBD2, 5 bases. CDR3 length: 14 amino acids. Germline lookup yields CDR1 SQVTM and CDR2 ANQGSEA. Trimming cost V 4 bases and J 5 bases, with 16 bases left between them. CDR3 in DNA: TGCAGCGTTGCTCGTTTAGAGGGAGTAGATACGCAGTATTTT. Translated, it gives CSVARLEGVDTQYF.

The V and J genes are TRBV2 and TRBJ1-5; 7 bases agree with TRBD1. This CDR3 is built from 15 residues. Germline CDR1 is SNHLY and CDR2 is FYNNEI. V shed 0 bases and J 6 bases; nucleotides not matched to a gene: 5. CDR3 DNA sequence: TGTGCCAGCAGTGAAGCAGGGGACAGCCTTCAGCCCCAGCATTTT. Amino acids: CASSEAGDSLQPQHF.

The rearrangement joins TRBV7-6 to TRBJ1-5; 10 nucleotides match TRBD1. This CDR3 is built from 17 residues. V was clipped by 2 bases and J by 0 bases; unmatched bases: 4. From germline, CDR1 is SGHVS and CDR2 FNYEAQ. CDR3 residues: CASSLRDRGYSNQPQHF. The CDR3 nucleotides are TGTGCCAGCAGCTTAAGGGACAGGGGTTATAGCAATCAGCCCCAGCATTTT.

Only a few counts were recorded for this clone. The rearrangement uses TRBV30 and TRBJ2-3; the D is unclear. The germline gives CDR1 GTSNPN, CDR2 SVGIG (reference sequence). CDR3 length: 14 amino acids. V was clipped by 0 bases and J by 4 bases, with 11 bases between them. The CDR3 region has the DNA TGTGCCTGGAGTGTAGGCTGTAGCCCAGATACGCAGTATTTT. Translation gives CAWSVGCSPDTQYF.

The chain recombines TRBV6-1 with TRBJ1-4; TRBD1 matches 11 bases. V lost 7 bases to trimming and J lost 7 bases; unmatched junction nucleotides: 5. CDR1 and CDR2 (germline): MNHNS, SASEGT. The CDR3 spans 14 residues. The CDR3 is CASKHGTGGEKLFF. For the CDR3, the DNA is TGTGCCAGCAAACATGGGACAGGGGGTGAAAAACTGTTTTTT.